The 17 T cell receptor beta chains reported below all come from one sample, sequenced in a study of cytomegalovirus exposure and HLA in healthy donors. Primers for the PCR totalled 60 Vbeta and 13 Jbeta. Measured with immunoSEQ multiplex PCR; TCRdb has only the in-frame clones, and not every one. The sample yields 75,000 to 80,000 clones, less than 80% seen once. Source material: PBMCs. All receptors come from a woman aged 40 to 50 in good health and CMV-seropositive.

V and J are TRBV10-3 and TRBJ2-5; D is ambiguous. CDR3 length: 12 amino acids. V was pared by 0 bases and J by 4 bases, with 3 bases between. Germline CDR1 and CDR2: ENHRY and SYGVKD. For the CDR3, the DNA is TGTGCCATCAGTGAGTCTAGAGAGACCCAGTACTTC. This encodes CAISESRETQYF.

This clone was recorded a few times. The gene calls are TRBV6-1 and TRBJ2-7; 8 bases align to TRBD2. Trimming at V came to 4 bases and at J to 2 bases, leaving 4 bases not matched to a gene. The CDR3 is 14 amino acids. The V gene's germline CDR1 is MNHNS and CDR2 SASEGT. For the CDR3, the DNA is TGTGCCAGCAGTGGGTCGGGGGGGACCTACGAGCAGTACTTC. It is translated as CASSGSGGTYEQYF.

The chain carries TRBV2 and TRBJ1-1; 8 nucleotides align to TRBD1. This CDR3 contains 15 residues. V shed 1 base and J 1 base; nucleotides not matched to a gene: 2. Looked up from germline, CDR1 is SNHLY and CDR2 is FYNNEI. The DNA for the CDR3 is TGTGCCAGCAGTGAAGGCGACAGGGGGAACACTGAAGCTTTCTTT. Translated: CASSEGDRGNTEAFF. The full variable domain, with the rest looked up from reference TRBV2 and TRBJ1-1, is EPEVTQTPSHQVTQMGQEVILRCVPISNHLYFYWYRQILGQKVEFLVSFYNNEISEKSEIFDDQFSVERPDGSNFTLKIRSTKLEDSAMYFCASSEGDRGNTEAFFGQGTRLTVV.

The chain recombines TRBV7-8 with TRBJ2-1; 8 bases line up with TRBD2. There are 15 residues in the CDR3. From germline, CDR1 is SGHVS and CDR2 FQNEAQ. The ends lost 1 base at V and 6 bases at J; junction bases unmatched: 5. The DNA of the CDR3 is TGTGCCAGCAGCTTAGACGGGGGGGGGTTCAATGAGCAGTTCTTC. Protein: CASSLDGGGFNEQFF.

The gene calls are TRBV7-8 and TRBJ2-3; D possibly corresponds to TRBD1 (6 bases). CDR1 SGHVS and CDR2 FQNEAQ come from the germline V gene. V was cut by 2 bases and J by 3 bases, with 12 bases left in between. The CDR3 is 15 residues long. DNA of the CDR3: TGTGCCAGCAGCTTAAACAGGGTTGAAACAGATACGCAGTATTTT. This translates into CASSLNRVETDTQYF.

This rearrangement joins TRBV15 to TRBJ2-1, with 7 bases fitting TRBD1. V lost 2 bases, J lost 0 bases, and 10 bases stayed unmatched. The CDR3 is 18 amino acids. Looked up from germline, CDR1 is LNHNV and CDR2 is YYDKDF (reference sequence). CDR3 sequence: CATSRISYRGSSYNEQFF. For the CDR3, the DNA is TGTGCCACCAGCAGAATTAGCTACAGGGGCAGCTCCTACAATGAGCAGTTCTTC.

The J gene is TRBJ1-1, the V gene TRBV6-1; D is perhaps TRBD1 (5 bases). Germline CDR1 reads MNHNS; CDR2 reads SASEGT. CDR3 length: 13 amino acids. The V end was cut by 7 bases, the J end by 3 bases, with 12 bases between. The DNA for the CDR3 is TGTGCCAGCACGTGGGGGGTGGACACTGAAGCTTTCTTT. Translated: CASTWGVDTEAFF.

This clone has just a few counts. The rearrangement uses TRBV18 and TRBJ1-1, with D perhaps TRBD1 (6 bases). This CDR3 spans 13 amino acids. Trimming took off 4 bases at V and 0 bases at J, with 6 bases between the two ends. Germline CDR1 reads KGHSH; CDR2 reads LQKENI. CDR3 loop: CASSQGVNTEAFF. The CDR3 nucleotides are TGTGCCAGCTCACAGGGGGTGAACACTGAAGCTTTCTTT.

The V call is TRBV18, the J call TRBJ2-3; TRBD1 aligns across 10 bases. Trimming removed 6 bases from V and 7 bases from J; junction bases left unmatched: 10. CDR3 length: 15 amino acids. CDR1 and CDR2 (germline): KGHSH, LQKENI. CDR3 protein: CASSPGTGEGHTQYF. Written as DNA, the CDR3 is TGTGCCAGCTCCCCCGGGACAGGGGAAGGACATACGCAGTATTTT.

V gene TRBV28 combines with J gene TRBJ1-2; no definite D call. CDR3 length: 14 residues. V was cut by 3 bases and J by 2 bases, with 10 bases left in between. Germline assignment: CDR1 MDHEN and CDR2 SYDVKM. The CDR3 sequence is CASSFSDLNYGYTF. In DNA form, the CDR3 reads TGTGCCAGCAGTTTTAGCGATCTGAACTATGGCTACACCTTC.

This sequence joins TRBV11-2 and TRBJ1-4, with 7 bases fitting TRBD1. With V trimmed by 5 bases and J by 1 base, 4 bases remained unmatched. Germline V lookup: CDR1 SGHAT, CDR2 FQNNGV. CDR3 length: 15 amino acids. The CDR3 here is CASSPYRGTNEKLFF. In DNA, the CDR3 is TGTGCCAGCAGCCCATACAGGGGAACTAATGAAAAACTGTTTTTT.

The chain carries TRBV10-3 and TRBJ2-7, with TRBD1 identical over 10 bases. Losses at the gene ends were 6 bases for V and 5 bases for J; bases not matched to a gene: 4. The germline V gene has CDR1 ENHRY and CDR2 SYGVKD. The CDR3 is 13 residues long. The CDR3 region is CAIRRQGADEQYF. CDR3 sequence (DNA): TGTGCCATCAGACGACAGGGGGCGGACGAGCAGTACTTC.

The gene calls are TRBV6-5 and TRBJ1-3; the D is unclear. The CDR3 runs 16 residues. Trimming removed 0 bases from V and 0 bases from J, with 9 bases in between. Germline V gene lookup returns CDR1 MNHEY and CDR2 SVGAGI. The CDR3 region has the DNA TGTGCCAGCAGTTACTCGCTTACGAGCTCTGGAAACACCATATATTTT. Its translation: CASSYSLTSSGNTIYF.

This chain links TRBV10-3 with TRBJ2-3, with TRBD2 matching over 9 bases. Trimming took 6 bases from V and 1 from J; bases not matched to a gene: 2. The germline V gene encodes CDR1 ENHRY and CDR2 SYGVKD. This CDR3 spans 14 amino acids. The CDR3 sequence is CAIRIAGGTDTQYF. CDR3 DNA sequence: TGTGCCATCAGAATAGCGGGGGGCACAGATACGCAGTATTTT.

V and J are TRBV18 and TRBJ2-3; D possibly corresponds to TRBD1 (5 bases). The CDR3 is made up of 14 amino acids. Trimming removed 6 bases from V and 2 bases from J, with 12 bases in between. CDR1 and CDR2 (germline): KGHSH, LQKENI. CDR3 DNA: TGTGCCAGCTCCCCAGGGCCCTCCACAGATACGCAGTATTTT. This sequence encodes CASSPGPSTDTQYF.

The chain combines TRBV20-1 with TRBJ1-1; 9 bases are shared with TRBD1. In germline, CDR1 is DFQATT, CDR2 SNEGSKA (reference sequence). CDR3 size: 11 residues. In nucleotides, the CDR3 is TGCACCTTACAGGGGGCCACTGAAGCTTTCTTT. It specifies CTLQGATEAFF.

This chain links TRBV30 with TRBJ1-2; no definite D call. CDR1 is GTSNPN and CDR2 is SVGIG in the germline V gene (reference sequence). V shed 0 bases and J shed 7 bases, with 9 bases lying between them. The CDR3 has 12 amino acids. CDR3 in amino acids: CAWSVLGSGYTF. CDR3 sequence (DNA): TGTGCCTGGAGTGTACTGGGGAGTGGCTACACCTTC.